This T cell receptor beta chain was recorded in a study of blood T cells in healthy people across ages. Whole-study context: Per two T cells, template switching captured roughly one barcoded beta molecule. Study observations and caveats: Investigators viewed diversity estimates from one million T cells as underestimates, the study reported.

This clonotype was counted many times. Its cognate antigen is unknown. Next came a second PCR, run for about 7 to 12 cycles, which used a sample-barcoded 5' primer along with a J-beta primer mix. TCRdb independently ran MiXCR on the 5' RACE reads; one entry per CDR3 protein. The repertoire includes about 780,000 distinct CDR3 sequences, around 24% of them detected once, and around 3% sits in the top ten. The sample was also linked to a second study, of T cells of mothers and their children.

The sequencing sample was made of blood. This receptor was obtained from a boy younger than 18 in good health.

The DNA for the CDR3 is TGCAGCGTTGGGGGGACCCAAGAGACCCAGTACTTC. It codes for CSVGGTQETQYF. The V gene is TRBV29-1, the J gene TRBJ2-5; D could derive from TRBD1 or TRBD2 (5 bases each). Trimming removed 4 bases at V and 1 base at J, with 7 bases between. Germline V gene sequence: CDR1 SQVTM, CDR2 ANQGSEA. CDR3 size: 12 residues. The full variable domain, completed using reference TRBV29-1 and TRBJ2-5, is SAVISQKPSRDICQRGTSLTIQCQVDSQVTMMFWYRQQPGQSLTLIATANQGSEATYESGFVIDKFPISRPNLTFSTLTVSNMSPEDSSIYLCSVGGTQETQYFGPGTRLLVL.